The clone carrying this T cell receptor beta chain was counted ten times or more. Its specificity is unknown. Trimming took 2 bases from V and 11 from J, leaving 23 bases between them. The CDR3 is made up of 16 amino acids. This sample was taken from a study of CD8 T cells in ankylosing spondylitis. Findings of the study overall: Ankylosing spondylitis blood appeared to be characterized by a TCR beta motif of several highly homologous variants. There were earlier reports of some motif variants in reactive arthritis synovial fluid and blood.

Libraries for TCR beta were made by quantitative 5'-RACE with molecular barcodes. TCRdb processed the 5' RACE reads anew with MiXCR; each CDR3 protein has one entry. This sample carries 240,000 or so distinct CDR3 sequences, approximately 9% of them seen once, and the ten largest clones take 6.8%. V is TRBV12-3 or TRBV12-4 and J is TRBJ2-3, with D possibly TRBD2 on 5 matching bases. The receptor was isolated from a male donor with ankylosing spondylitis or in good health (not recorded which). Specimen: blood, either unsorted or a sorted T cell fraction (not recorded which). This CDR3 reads CASSLTGRHHNRGQYF. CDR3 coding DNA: TGTGCCAGCAGTTTAACGGGTCGACACCATAACCGGGGGCAGTATTTT.